This TCR beta chain was profiled in a study of shared clonotypes between healthy human individuals. General study points: Naive subsets, compared against memory subsets, generally had larger estimated richness values. For sorted subsets, rarefaction showed incomplete sequencing despite large depth. Generation of non-shared clonotypes was less probable than generation of clonotypes shared by all four donors.

V lost 8 bases to trimming and J lost 6 bases; unmatched junction nucleotides: 7. CDR1 is MNHEY and CDR2 is SVGAGI in the germline V gene. The CDR3 has 15 residues. Regarding this clone: What it recognizes is unknown.

Method: immunoSEQ multiplex PCR; TCRdb's copy keeps in-frame clones and lacks some. The sample lists about 1.5 million clones, 98% occurring once. Sequenced sample: naive CD4+ T cells sorted from blood. Described subset: CD45RA+ positively selected. The origin of this receptor is a man aged 25 to 40 in good health. The chain has TRBV6-5 and TRBJ2-1; 13 bases map to TRBD2. The CDR3 reads CASLGLAGVTNEQFF. In DNA, the CDR3 is TGTGCCAGCCTCGGACTAGCGGGAGTGACCAATGAGCAGTTCTTC.